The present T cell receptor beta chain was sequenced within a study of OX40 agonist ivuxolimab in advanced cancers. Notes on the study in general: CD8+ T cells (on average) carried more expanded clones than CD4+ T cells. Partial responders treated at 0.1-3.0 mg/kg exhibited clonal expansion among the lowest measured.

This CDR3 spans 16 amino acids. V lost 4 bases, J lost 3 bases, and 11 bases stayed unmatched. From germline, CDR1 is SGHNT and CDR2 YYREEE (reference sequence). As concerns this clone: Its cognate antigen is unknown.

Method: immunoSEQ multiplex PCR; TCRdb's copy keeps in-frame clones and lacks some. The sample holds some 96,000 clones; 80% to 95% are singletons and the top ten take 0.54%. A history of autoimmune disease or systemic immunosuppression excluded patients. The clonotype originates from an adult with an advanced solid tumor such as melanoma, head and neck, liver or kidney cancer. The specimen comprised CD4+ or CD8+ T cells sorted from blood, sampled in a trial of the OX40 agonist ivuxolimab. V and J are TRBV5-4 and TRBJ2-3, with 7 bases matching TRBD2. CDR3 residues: CASSPGGAGRTDTQYF. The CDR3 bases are TGTGCCAGCAGCCCTGGTGGAGCGGGAAGGACAGATACGCAGTATTTT.